This TCR beta chain was profiled in a study of cytomegalovirus exposure and HLA in healthy donors. Concerning this clone: Its cognate antigen is unknown.

Amplification used 60 Vbeta primers and 13 Jbeta primers. Produced via immunoSEQ multiplex PCR; TCRdb's table is partial and in-frame only. The sample lists under 200,000 clones, 80% to 90% occurring once. Study findings and constraints: The authors listed approximately 160 TCR beta chains as cytomegalovirus-associated. One variant, a missense change in DCLRE1C, was linked in a later analysis to TCR beta V- and J-gene trimming.

Sequences were obtained from PBMCs. The source of this sequence is a woman in her fifties or sixties in good health and CMV-seronegative.

The CDR3 region is CASRLARNTEAFF. CDR3 sequence (DNA): TGCGCCAGCAGGCTGGCTCGGAACACTGAAGCTTTCTTT. This chain links TRBV10-2 with TRBJ1-1, with D unclear. The V end lost 6 bases, the J end lost 1 base, and 9 bases lay between the germline ends. Per germline, CDR1 WSHSY and CDR2 SAAADI. This CDR3 spans 13 amino acids.